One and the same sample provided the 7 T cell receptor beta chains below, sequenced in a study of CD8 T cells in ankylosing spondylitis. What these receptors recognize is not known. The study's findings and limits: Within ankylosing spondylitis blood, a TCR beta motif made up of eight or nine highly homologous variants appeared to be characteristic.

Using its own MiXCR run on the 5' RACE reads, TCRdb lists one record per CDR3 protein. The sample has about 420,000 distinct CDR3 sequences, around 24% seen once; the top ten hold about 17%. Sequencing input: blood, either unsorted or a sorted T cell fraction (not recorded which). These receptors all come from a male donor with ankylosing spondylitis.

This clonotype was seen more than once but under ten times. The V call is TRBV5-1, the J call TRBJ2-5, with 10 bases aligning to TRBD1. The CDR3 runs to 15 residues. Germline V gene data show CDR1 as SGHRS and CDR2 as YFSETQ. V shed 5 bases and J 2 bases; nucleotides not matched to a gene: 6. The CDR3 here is CASSRDRGRQETQYF. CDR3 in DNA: TGCGCCAGCAGTCGGGACAGGGGTAGGCAAGAGACCCAGTACTTC.

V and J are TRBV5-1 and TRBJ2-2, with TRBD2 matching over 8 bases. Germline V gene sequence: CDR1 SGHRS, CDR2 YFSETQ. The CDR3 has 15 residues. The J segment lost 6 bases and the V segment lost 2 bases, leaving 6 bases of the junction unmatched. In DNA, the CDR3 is TGCGCCAGCAGCTTTGTAGGACTAGCCCCCGGGGAGCTGTTTTTT. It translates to CASSFVGLAPGELFF.

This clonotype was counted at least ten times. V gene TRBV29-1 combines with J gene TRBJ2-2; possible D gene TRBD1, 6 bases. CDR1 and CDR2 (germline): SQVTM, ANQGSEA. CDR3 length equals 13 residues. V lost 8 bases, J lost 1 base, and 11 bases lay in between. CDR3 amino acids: CSTDRGNTGELFF. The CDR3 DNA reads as TGCAGCACGGACAGAGGGAACACCGGGGAGCTGTTTTTT.

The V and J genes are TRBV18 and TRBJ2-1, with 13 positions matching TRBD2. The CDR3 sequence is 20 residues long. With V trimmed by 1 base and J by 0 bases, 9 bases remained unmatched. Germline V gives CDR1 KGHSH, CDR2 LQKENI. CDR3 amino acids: CASSPLGLAGLPTSYNEQFF. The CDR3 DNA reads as TGTGCCAGCTCACCACTGGGACTAGCGGGATTACCTACCTCCTACAATGAGCAGTTCTTC.

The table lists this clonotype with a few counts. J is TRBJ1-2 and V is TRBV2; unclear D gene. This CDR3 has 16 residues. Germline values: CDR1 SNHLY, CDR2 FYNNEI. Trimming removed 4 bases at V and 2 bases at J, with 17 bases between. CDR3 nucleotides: TGTGCCAGCAGTGCCTCCCCGCGTTCCGGGAACTATGGCTACACCTTC. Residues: CASSASPRSGNYGYTF. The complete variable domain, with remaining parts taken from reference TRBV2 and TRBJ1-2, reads EPEVTQTPSHQVTQMGQEVILRCVPISNHLYFYWYRQILGQKVEFLVSFYNNEISEKSEIFDDQFSVERPDGSNFTLKIRSTKLEDSAMYFCASSASPRSGNYGYTFGSGTRLTVV.

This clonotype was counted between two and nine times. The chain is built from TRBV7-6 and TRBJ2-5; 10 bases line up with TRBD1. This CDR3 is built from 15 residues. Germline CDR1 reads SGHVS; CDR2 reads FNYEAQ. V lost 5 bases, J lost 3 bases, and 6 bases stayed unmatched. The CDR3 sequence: CASSRPGTGEETQYF. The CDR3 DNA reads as TGTGCCAGCAGCCGGCCCGGGACAGGGGAAGAGACCCAGTACTTC.

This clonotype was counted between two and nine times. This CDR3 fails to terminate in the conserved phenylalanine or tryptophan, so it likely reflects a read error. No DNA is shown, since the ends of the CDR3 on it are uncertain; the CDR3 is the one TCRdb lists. The CDR3 is CASSTRRGTVALG. The chain is built from TRBV21-1 and TRBJ1-1; the D segment call TRBD1 is taken from the table without a DNA check. TRBV21-1 has pseudogene status. With termini counted, the CDR3 has 13 amino acids.